This T cell receptor (beta chain) was identified during a study of identical twins. Broader study findings: It was out-of-frame TCR alpha sharing in monozygotic twins that models underestimated. Memory repertoires showed no such pattern, whereas abundant cord blood beta clonotypes carried fewer insertions. One should note that invariant MAIT and iNKT cells could partly confound zero-insertion analyses.

Germline V CDR1 and CDR2: SGHRS, YFSETQ. With 5 bases removed from V and 3 bases from J, the gap between germline ends came to 15 bases. The CDR3 has 15 residues. TCRdb called the 5' RACE reads again in MiXCR, with one record for every CDR3 protein. Found here are about 280,000 distinct CDR3 sequences, 6.5% to 9.5% of them singletons; the top ten hold approximately 2.1%. This clonotype has at least ten counts. Its antigen is currently unknown. This sample also appeared in a second study, on yellow fever vaccine responses in identical twins.

The sequenced sample was memory (CD45RO+) T cells sorted from blood. The chain joins TRBV5-1 to TRBJ2-1; D could derive from TRBD1 or TRBD2 (5 bases each). This TCR came from a woman aged 18-30 years in good health. CDR3 sequence: CASRPRDGGYNEQFF. CDR3 bases: TGCGCCAGCAGACCCCGGGACGGAGGCTACAATGAGCAGTTCTTC. The variable domain in full, with the rest retrieved from reference TRBV5-1 and TRBJ2-1, is KAGVTQTPRYLIKTRGQQVTLSCSPISGHRSVSWYQQTPGQGLQFLFEYFSETQRNKGNFPGRFSGRQFSNSRSEMNVSTLELGDSALYLCASRPRDGGYNEQFFGPGTRLTVL.